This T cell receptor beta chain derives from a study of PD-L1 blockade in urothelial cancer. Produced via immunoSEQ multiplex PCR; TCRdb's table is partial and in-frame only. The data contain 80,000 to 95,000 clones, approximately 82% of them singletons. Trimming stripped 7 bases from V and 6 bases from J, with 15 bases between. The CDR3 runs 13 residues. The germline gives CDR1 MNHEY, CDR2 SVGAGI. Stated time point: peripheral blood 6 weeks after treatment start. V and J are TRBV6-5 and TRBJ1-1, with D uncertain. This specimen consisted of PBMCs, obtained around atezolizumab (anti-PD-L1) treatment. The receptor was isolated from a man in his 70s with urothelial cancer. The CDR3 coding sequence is TGTGCCAGCACCACCCCTCGGAGTCCTGAAGCTTTCTTT. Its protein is CASTTPRSPEAFF.